This is a list of T cell receptor beta chains from one sample in a study of long-term antiretroviral therapy in people with HIV. Libraries were prepared by immunoSEQ multiplex PCR; TCRdb keeps only in-frame clonotypes and omits some of them. This table has 25,000 to 30,000 clones, roughly 84% appearing once. The sample consisted of unsorted PBMCs, taken 0.4 years after starting antiretroviral therapy. These receptors all come from a man between 18 and 29 years old with HIV. CDR3s include the opening cysteine and the closing phenylalanine or tryptophan. D genes are given only for firm matches. Only some rows state a clone size, as once, few, many or a class for expanded clones.

j_call d_call cdr3_length v_call clone_size cdr3_aa cdr3_nt
TRBJ2-1 TRBD2 18 TRBV9 - CASSSGLAGGPSYNEQFF TGTGCCAGCAGCTCGGGACTAGCGGGAGGGCCGTCCTACAATGAGCAGTTCTTC
TRBJ1-5 TRBD1 16 TRBV27 - CASSPEDRGPIQPQHF TGTGCCAGCAGTCCCGAGGACAGGGGACCCATCCAGCCCCAGCATTTT
TRBJ2-7 TRBD2 15 TRBV14 - CASSPAGGQSYEQYF TGTGCCAGCAGCCCAGCGGGGGGACAGTCCTACGAGCAGTACTTC
TRBJ1-2 - 14 TRBV9 few CASSVGEGNYGYTF TGTGCCAGCAGCGTAGGAGAGGGGAACTATGGCTACACCTTC
TRBJ1-3 - 17 TRBV9 once CASSVELPRTSGNTIYF TGTGCCAGCAGCGTAGAACTTCCCAGGACTTCTGGAAACACCATATATTTT
TRBJ2-7 TRBD1 17 TRBV11-2 - CASSLSFEGQNPYEQYF TGTGCCAGCAGCTTGTCCTTCGAGGGACAGAACCCCTACGAGCAGTACTTC
TRBJ2-5 TRBD2 16 TRBV27 - CASSGTGLAPQETQYF TGTGCCAGCAGTGGGACCGGACTAGCACCCCAAGAGACCCAGTACTTC
TRBJ2-7 TRBD1 13 TRBV28 - CASSSTSLQGKYF TGTGCCAGCAGCTCAACCTCCCTACAGGGGAAGTACTTC
TRBJ2-3 - 15 TRBV28 - CASIGDGAVTDTQYF TGTGCCAGCATCGGGGATGGGGCCGTCACAGATACGCAGTATTTT
TRBJ1-5 - 16 TRBV15 - CATSREKRESNQPQHF TGTGCCACCAGCAGAGAGAAAAGGGAAAGCAATCAGCCCCAGCATTTT
TRBJ2-7 - 12 TRBV19 few CASSSGGDEQYF TGTGCCAGTAGTTCGGGGGGCGACGAGCAGTACTTC
TRBJ1-5 - 13 TRBV7-2 - CASSLDGVKTQHF TGTGCCAGCAGCTTAGACGGGGTGAAGACCCAGCATTTT
TRBJ2-1 - 14 TRBV6-6 - CASSSFYFTNEQFF TGTGCCAGCAGCTCCTTTTACTTCACCAATGAGCAGTTCTTC
TRBJ2-1 TRBD1 21 TRBV5-3 - CARSGGQGDVDSEGAYNEQFF TGTGCCAGAAGCGGCGGACAGGGGGACGTTGACTCGGAGGGGGCCTACAATGAGCAGTTCTTC
TRBJ2-5 - 12 TRBV5-1 - CASSQEGETQYF TGCGCCAGCAGCCAGGAAGGGGAGACCCAGTACTTC
TRBJ2-2 - 17 TRBV7-9 - CASSPYSRGLNTGELFF TGTGCCAGCAGCCCATACAGTCGGGGGTTGAACACCGGGGAGCTGTTTTTT
TRBJ1-4 - 15 TRBV5-1 - CASSLVGGFDEKLFF TGCGCCAGCAGCTTGGTAGGGGGATTCGATGAAAAACTGTTTTTT
TRBJ2-7 TRBD1 13 TRBV19 - CASSTGTGNEQYF TGTGCCAGTAGTACCGGGACAGGGAACGAGCAGTACTTC
TRBJ1-2 - 13 TRBV19 - CASSNRASYGYTF TGTGCCAGTAGTAACAGGGCGTCCTATGGCTACACCTTC
TRBJ2-7 TRBD1 15 TRBV14 - CASSHPGQGPYEQYF TGTGCCAGCAGCCATCCGGGACAGGGACCGTACGAGCAGTACTTC
TRBJ1-2 - 13 TRBV5-1 - CASSLVRADRTVF TGCGCCAGCAGCTTGGTAAGGGCCGACAGGACGGTCTTC
TRBJ2-1 TRBD1 13 TRBV6-1 - CASSEDRGDEQFF TGTGCCAGCAGTGAAGACAGGGGAGATGAGCAGTTCTTC
TRBJ1-6 - 16 TRBV27 few CASRTTGSSYNSPLHF TGTGCCAGCAGAACTACAGGGAGCTCCTATAATTCACCCCTCCACTTT
TRBJ2-1 - 14 TRBV9 - CASSVVGSVNEQFF TGTGCCAGCAGCGTAGTTGGTAGCGTCAATGAGCAGTTCTTC
TRBJ2-1 - 14 TRBV7-9 - CASSLVSVRHEQFF TGTGCCAGCAGCTTAGTTTCCGTAAGGCATGAGCAGTTCTTC
TRBJ2-2 - 15 TRBV9 - CASSIGGSDTGELFF TGTGCCAGCAGCATAGGGGGGTCGGACACCGGGGAGCTGTTTTTT
TRBJ1-5 - 14 TRBV19 - CASIWQGGNQPQHF TGTGCCAGTATCTGGCAGGGCGGCAATCAGCCCCAGCATTTT
TRBJ2-1 TRBD2 15 TRBV19 - CASSITGGTYNEQFF TGTGCCAGTAGTATAACGGGGGGGACCTACAATGAGCAGTTCTTC